This entry describes one T cell receptor (beta chain). This record belongs to a study of blood T cell repertoires in COVID-19. The overall study: Italy, Spain and the United States were the sources of the convalescent and acute COVID-19 samples. Sources were T cells, B-cell-depleted T cells, or PBMCs; the material itself was cDNA or gDNA.

Sequenced by immunoSEQ multiplex PCR; TCRdb stores in-frame clones only, minus some. The sample contains about 46,000 clones, around 85% of which appear only once. Per the germline V gene, CDR1 is MDHEN and CDR2 is SYDVKM. The CDR3 has 16 amino acids. V shed 7 bases, J shed 2 bases, and the junction held 7 bases outside the gene matches. Sequenced material: peripheral blood. V gene TRBV28 combines with J gene TRBJ2-6; 8 nucleotides agree with TRBD1. The TCR was taken from a man aged 55 to 70 with acute or convalescent COVID-19. Here the CDR3 DNA reads TGTGCCAGCAATCCTGGACAGGGAGCTGGGGCCAACGTCCTGACTTTC. Its translation: CASNPGQGAGANVLTF. Full variable domain (remainder filled in from reference TRBV28 and TRBJ2-6): DVKVTQSSRYLVKRTGEKVFLECVQDMDHENMFWYRQDPGLGLRLIYFSYDVKMKEKGDIPEGYSVSREKKERFSLILESASTNQTSMYLCASNPGQGAGANVLTFGAGSRLTVL.